This TCR beta chain stems from a study of T cell repertoires in cytomegalovirus infection. Study details: An indication of both CMV infection and matching HLA type came from public TCR beta signatures.

TCRdb recomputed calls from the reads with MiXCR, one row per CDR3 protein. The table includes 200,000 or so distinct CDR3 sequences, roughly a fifth detected once. Germline values: CDR1 SGHVS, CDR2 FNYEAQ. This CDR3 contains 16 residues. V gave up 1 base and J gave up 4 bases, with 13 bases separating them. Study-wide results and caveats: Cumulated frequencies of public TCR beta families served to identify carriers of CMV plus the relevant HLA. Dominating the ex vivo response were HLA-C-restricted CMV-specific TCR beta clonotypes.

Of note for this clonotype: No antigen is known for it.

The chain uses TRBV7-6 and TRBJ2-2; no clear D. The sample consisted of PBMCs. The receptor comes from a human donor in good health (CMV status not recorded). Some clones in this sample may be carry-over from other donors' samples. This chain's CDR3 is CASSLVGRPGTGELFF. CDR3 sequence (DNA): TGTGCCAGCAGCTTAGTTGGCAGGCCGGGCACCGGGGAGCTGTTTTTT.